The 17 T cell receptor beta chains given below trace back to one sample, sequenced in a study of circulating and synovial CD4+ cells in juvenile arthritis. The method was immunoSEQ multiplex PCR; TCRdb's version includes in-frame clones alone and lacks a portion of them. The sample contains approximately 3,800 clones, around 83% of which appear only once. Sequenced material: CD4+ T cells from synovial fluid. The origin of the receptors is a human donor with juvenile idiopathic arthritis.

The sample holds a few counts of this clone. The rearrangement joins TRBV20-1 to TRBJ1-2; D gene ambiguous. The CDR3 extends over 11 amino acids. Per germline, CDR1 DFQATT and CDR2 SNEGSKA (reference sequence). The V end was cut by 4 bases, the J end by 8 bases, with 11 bases between. CDR3 protein: CSATSSQGYTF. The CDR3 nucleotides are TGCAGTGCTACGTCCAGTCAAGGCTACACCTTC.

The V and J genes are TRBV11-2 and TRBJ2-3; 10 nucleotides line up with TRBD2. Per the germline V gene, CDR1 is SGHAT and CDR2 is FQNNGV. The CDR3 contains 15 residues. With V trimmed by 5 bases and J by 1 base, 3 bases remained unmatched. The CDR3 DNA follows: TGTGCCAGCAGCCTCCTAGCGGGGGGCACAGATACGCAGTATTTT. Translation gives CASSLLAGGTDTQYF.

This clone was picked up one time. This chain joins TRBV30 and TRBJ1-4, with D possibly matching TRBD1 (5 bases). The germline CDR1 and CDR2 sequences are GTSNPN and SVGIG (reference sequence). V was trimmed by 1 base and J by 4 bases, leaving 13 bases between them. The CDR3 runs to 15 residues. CDR3: CAWSALDSLNEKLFF. The CDR3 DNA reads as TGTGCCTGGAGTGCCCTAGACAGCCTTAATGAAAAACTGTTTTTT.

The chain recombines TRBV18 with TRBJ2-5; 9 bases map to TRBD2. The ends lost 3 bases at V and 2 bases at J; junction bases unmatched: 13. The CDR3 is 18 amino acids. Looked up from germline, CDR1 is KGHSH and CDR2 is LQKENI. The DNA for the CDR3 is TGTGCCAGCTCACCCGGTGGTCGAAGCGGGGGGAGACAAGAGACCCAGTACTTC. It specifies CASSPGGRSGGRQETQYF.

The rearrangement links TRBV4-3 to TRBJ1-4, with TRBD1 identical over 8 bases. CDR1 and CDR2 (germline): LGHNA, YSLEER. V lost 5 bases to trimming and J lost 4 bases; unmatched junction nucleotides: 9. The CDR3 has 16 residues. The CDR3 loop reads CASSRSRGPGNEKLFF. CDR3 DNA sequence: TGCGCCAGCAGCAGATCCAGGGGGCCGGGTAATGAAAAACTGTTTTTT.

The J gene is TRBJ1-1, the V gene TRBV10-3, with D possibly TRBD1 on 5 matching bases. Germline V gene lookup returns CDR1 ENHRY and CDR2 SYGVKD. The CDR3 runs to 13 residues. V lost 6 bases, J lost 1 base, and 9 bases lay in between. The CDR3, as DNA: TGTGCCATCAGCCCCGGACAGAACACTGAAGCTTTCTTT. Its translation: CAISPGQNTEAFF.

J is TRBJ2-7 and V is TRBV28; TRBD1 matches 11 bases. CDR1 is MDHEN, CDR2 SYDVKM, per germline. Losses at the gene ends were 5 bases for V and 3 bases for J; bases not matched to a gene: 9. The CDR3 has 16 amino acids. Here the CDR3 reads CASSHPGGTGGYEQYF. Here the CDR3 DNA reads TGTGCCAGCAGTCACCCCGGGGGGACAGGGGGCTACGAGCAGTACTTC. The whole variable domain, filled in from reference TRBV28 and TRBJ2-7, reads DVKVTQSSRYLVKRTGEKVFLECVQDMDHENMFWYRQDPGLGLRLIYFSYDVKMKEKGDIPEGYSVSREKKERFSLILESASTNQTSMYLCASSHPGGTGGYEQYFGPGTRLTVT.

The J gene is TRBJ1-1, the V gene TRBV7-8, with TRBD1 matching 10 bases. Germline CDR1 is SGHVS and CDR2 is FQNEAQ. V lost 5 bases to trimming and J lost 11 bases; unmatched junction nucleotides: 5. There are 12 residues in the CDR3. CDR3 protein: CASSPRDRGAFF. For the CDR3, the DNA is TGTGCCAGCAGCCCGCGGGACAGGGGCGCTTTCTTT.

This clone has a single count. The chain joins TRBV9 to TRBJ2-1, with TRBD2 matching over 8 bases. V shed 3 bases and J 3 bases; nucleotides not matched to a gene: 11. This CDR3 region has 17 residues. Germline values: CDR1 SGDLS, CDR2 YYNGEE. CDR3 loop: CASSEEAGATNYNEQFF. The CDR3 DNA reads TGTGCCAGCAGCGAGGAAGCGGGGGCCACAAACTACAATGAGCAGTTCTTC.

V gene TRBV7-9 combines with J gene TRBJ2-1; no firm D call. Deletions cut 1 base from V and 4 bases from J, with 5 bases between. This CDR3 spans 13 amino acids. CDR1 and CDR2 from the germline V gene are SEHNR and FQNEAQ (reference sequence). DNA of the CDR3: TGTGCCAGCAGCTTAGGAGCGTACAATGAGCAGTTCTTC. It codes for CASSLGAYNEQFF.

The chain recombines TRBV14 with TRBJ2-7; D may be TRBD2 (6 bases). The CDR3 covers 15 residues. The germline V gene encodes CDR1 SGHDN and CDR2 FVKESK. V was cut by 0 bases and J by 5 bases, with 14 bases left in between. The CDR3 nucleotides are TGTGCCAGCAGCCAAGATCGATACCGGGAGAACGAGCAGTACTTC. This sequence encodes CASSQDRYRENEQYF.

This chain links TRBV9 with TRBJ2-7, with TRBD1 identical over 8 bases. J was trimmed by 1 base and V by 0 bases; bases with no gene match: 3. The germline V gene has CDR1 SGDLS and CDR2 YYNGEE. The CDR3 length is 15 residues. The CDR3 is CASSVEGTGSYEQYF. CDR3 sequence (DNA): TGTGCCAGCAGCGTAGAAGGGACAGGATCCTACGAGCAGTACTTC.

The chain joins TRBV2 to TRBJ2-1; 10 bases line up with TRBD2. This CDR3 has 14 residues. The J segment lost 8 bases and the V segment lost 7 bases, leaving 8 bases of the junction unmatched. Germline lookup yields CDR1 SNHLY and CDR2 FYNNEI. DNA of the CDR3: TGTGCCAGCATGTTTCTAGCGGGGGTCGATGAGCAGTTCTTC. As protein: CASMFLAGVDEQFF. The full variable domain, its missing parts supplied by reference TRBV2 and TRBJ2-1, is EPEVTQTPSHQVTQMGQEVILRCVPISNHLYFYWYRQILGQKVEFLVSFYNNEISEKSEIFDDQFSVERPDGSNFTLKIRSTKLEDSAMYFCASMFLAGVDEQFFGPGTRLTVL.

The chain carries TRBV15 and TRBJ2-2; a weak D match, TRBD1 (5 bases). The germline gives CDR1 LNHNV, CDR2 YYDKDF (reference sequence). V dropped 7 bases and J dropped 1 base, with 13 bases sitting between them. The CDR3 has 15 residues. The CDR3 spells CATNDGQGNTGELFF. As DNA, the CDR3 is TGTGCCACCAACGATGGCCAGGGGAACACCGGGGAGCTGTTTTTT.

Details on this clone: Additional DNA sequences in this sample encode the identical CDR3. The gene calls are TRBV7-2 and TRBJ1-6, with TRBD1 as a possible D gene (5 bases). Trimming cost V 3 bases and J 7 bases, with 16 bases left between them. CDR1 and CDR2 from the germline V gene are SGHTA and FQGNSA. The CDR3 is made up of 16 amino acids. DNA for the CDR3: TGTGCCAGCAGCTTGGGAATCCGGCAGGGAAATTCACCCCTCCACTTT. As protein: CASSLGIRQGNSPLHF.

In this sample, this clone turned up a few times. The V call is TRBV27, the J call TRBJ2-7, with 11 bases identical to TRBD1. CDR1 and CDR2 (germline): MNHEY, SMNVEV (reference sequence). CDR3 length: 16 residues. With 3 bases clipped from V and 7 bases from J, the junction kept 11 bases outside the gene matches. The CDR3 DNA follows: TGTGCCAGCAGTTTTATGGGGACAGGGGGTCGGGGGGAGCAGTACTTC. This translates into CASSFMGTGGRGEQYF.

V gene TRBV6-5 combines with J gene TRBJ1-1, with D perhaps TRBD1 (5 bases). Germline V gives CDR1 MNHEY, CDR2 SVGAGI. Between the trimmed V and J ends, which lost 0 bases and 0 bases, there was a span of 8 bases. The CDR3 length is 15 residues. This CDR3 reads CASSYSRGLNTEAFF. DNA for the CDR3: TGTGCCAGCAGTTACTCAAGGGGCTTGAACACTGAAGCTTTCTTT.